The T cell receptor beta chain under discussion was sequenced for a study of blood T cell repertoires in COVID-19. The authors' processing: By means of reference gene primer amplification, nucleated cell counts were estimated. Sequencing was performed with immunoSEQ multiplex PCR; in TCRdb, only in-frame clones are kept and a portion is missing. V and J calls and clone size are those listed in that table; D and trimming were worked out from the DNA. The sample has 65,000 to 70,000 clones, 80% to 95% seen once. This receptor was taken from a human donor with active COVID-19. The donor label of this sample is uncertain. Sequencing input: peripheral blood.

As DNA, the CDR3 is TGTGCCAGCAGTCTCACAGGGGGCGGAAACACTGAAGCTTTCTTT. Translated: CASSLTGGGNTEAFF. This chain uses TRBV28 with TRBJ1-1; 9 bases fit TRBD1. There are 15 residues in the CDR3. Germline trimming cut 5 bases from V and 2 bases from J; bases unmatched to any gene: 6. Germline CDR1 reads MDHEN; CDR2 reads SYDVKM.